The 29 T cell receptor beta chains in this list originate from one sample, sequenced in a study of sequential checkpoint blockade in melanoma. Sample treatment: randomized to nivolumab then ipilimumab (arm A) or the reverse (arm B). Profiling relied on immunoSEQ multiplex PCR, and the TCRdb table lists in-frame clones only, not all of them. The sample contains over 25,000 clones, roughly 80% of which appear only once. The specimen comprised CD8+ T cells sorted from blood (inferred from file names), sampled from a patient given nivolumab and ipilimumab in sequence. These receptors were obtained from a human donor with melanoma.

The CDR3, as DNA: TGTGCCAGCAGTTTACTAGGAAACTATGGCTACACCTTC. Translated, it gives CASSLLGNYGYTF. The chain couples TRBV27 to TRBJ1-2; D remains unclear. V was pared by 2 bases and J by 2 bases, with 6 bases between. The CDR3 sequence is 13 residues long. The germline V gene has CDR1 MNHEY and CDR2 SMNVEV (reference sequence).

The CDR3 DNA reads TGTGCCTGGTCAAGGGGCAATGAGCAGTTCTTC. It specifies CAWSRGNEQFF. This chain joins TRBV30 and TRBJ2-1; tentative D call: TRBD1 (5 bases). This CDR3 is 11 amino acids long. Trimming shortened V by 5 bases and J by 6 bases, and 8 bases separated the two germline ends. Germline-derived CDR1 and CDR2 are GTSNPN and SVGIG (reference sequence).

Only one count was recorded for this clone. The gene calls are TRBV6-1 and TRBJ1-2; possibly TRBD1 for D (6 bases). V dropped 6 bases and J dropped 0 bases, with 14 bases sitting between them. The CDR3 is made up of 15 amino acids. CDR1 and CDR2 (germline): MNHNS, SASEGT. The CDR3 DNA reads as TGTGCCAGCAGAGTCCGGGACAATTCTAACTATGGCTACACCTTC. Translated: CASRVRDNSNYGYTF.

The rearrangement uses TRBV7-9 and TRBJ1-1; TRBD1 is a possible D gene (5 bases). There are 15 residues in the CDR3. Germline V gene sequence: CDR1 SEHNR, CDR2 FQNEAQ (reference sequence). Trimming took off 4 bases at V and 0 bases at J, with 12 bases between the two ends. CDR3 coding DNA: TGTGCCAGCAGCTCTTACAGGTCCATGAACACTGAAGCTTTCTTT. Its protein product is CASSSYRSMNTEAFF.

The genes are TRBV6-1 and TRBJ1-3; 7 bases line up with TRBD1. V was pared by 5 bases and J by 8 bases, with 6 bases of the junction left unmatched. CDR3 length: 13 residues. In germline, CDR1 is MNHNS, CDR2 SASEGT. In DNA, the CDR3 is TGTGCCAGCAGTACCCAGGGGGAGCACACCATATATTTT. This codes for CASSTQGEHTIYF.

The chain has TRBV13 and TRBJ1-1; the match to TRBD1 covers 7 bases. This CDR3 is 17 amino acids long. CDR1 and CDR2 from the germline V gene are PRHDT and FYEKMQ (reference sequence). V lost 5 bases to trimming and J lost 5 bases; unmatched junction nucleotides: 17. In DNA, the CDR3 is TGTGCCAGCAGCCCCCCACTACAGGGGAAGGGGGTGACTGAAGCTTTCTTT. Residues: CASSPPLQGKGVTEAFF.

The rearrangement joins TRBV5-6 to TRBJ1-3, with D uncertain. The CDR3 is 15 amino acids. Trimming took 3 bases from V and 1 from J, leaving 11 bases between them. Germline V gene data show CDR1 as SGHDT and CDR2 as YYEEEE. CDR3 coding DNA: TGTGCCAGCAGCTCCGGCGGATGGTCTGGAAACACCATATATTTT. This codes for CASSSGGWSGNTIYF.

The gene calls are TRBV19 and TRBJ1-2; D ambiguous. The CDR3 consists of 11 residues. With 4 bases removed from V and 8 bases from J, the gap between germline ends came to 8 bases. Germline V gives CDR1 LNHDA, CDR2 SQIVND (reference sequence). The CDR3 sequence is CASSTSTGYTF. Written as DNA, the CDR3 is TGTGCCAGTAGTACCTCGACAGGCTACACCTTC.

CDR3 sequence reads: CASSSNPGTGELFF. The CDR3, as DNA: TGTGCCAGTAGTTCAAACCCCGGCACCGGGGAGCTGTTTTTT. The rearrangement links TRBV19 to TRBJ2-2; D gene unclear. The length of the CDR3 is 14 residues. The V end lost 5 bases, the J end lost 4 bases, and 11 bases lay between the germline ends. Germline lookup yields CDR1 LNHDA and CDR2 SQIVND (reference sequence).

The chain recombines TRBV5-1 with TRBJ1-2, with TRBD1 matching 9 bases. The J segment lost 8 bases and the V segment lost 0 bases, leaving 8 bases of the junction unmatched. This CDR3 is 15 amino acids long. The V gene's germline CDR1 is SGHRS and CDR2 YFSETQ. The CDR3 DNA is TGCGCCAGCAGCTTGGCCGGGACAGGGCCCCTCGGCTACACCTTC. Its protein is CASSLAGTGPLGYTF.

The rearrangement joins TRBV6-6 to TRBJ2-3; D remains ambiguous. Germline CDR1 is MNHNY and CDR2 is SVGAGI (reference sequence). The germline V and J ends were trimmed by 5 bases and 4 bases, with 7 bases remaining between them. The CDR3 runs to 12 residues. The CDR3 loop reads CASSPMADTQYF. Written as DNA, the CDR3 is TGTGCCAGCAGTCCTATGGCAGATACGCAGTATTTT.

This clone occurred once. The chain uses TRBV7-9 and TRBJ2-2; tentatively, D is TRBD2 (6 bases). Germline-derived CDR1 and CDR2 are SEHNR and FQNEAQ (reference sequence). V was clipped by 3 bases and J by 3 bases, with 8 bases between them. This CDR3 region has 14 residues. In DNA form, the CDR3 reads TGTGCCAGCAGCTTGGGGGGATACACCGGGGAGCTGTTTTTT. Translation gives CASSLGGYTGELFF.

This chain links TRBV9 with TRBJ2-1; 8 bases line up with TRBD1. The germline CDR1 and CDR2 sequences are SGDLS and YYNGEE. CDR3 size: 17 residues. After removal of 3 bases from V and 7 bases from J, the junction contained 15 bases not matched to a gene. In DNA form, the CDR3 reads TGTGCCAGCAGCGATAATGTTCGACAGGGGACCTTGAATGAGCAGTTCTTC. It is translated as CASSDNVRQGTLNEQFF.

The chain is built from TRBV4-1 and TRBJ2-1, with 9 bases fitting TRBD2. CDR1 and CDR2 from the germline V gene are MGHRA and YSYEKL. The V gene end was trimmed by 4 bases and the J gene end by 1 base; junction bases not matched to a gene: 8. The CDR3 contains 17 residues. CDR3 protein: CASSPLGSGGSYNEQFF. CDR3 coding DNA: TGCGCCAGCAGCCCCCTCGGGAGCGGGGGGTCCTACAATGAGCAGTTCTTC.

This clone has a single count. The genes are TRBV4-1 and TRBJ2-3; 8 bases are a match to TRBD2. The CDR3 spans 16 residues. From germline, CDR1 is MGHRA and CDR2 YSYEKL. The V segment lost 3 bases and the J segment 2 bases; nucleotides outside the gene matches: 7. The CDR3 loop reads CASSQIAGTNTDTQYF. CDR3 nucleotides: TGCGCCAGCAGCCAGATAGCGGGGACCAACACAGATACGCAGTATTTT.

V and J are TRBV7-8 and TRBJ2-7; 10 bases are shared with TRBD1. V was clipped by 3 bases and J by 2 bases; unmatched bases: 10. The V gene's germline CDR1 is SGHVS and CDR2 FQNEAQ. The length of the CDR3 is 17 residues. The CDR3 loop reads CASSFVIRDRGTYEQYF. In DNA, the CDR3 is TGTGCCAGCAGCTTTGTTATCCGGGACAGGGGAACCTACGAGCAGTACTTC.

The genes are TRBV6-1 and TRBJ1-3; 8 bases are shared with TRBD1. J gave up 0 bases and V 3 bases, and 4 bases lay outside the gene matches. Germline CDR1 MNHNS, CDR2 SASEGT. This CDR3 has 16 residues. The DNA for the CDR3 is TGTGCCAGCAGTGAGGGGACAGGAACCTCTGGAAACACCATATATTTT. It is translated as CASSEGTGTSGNTIYF.

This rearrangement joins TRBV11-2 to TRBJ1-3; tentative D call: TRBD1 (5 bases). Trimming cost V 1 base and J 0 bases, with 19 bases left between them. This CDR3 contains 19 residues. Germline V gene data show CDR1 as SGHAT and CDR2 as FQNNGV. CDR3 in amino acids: CASSLVLAGISISGNTIYF. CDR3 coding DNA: TGTGCCAGCAGCTTAGTATTGGCAGGGATCTCCATCTCTGGAAACACCATATATTTT.

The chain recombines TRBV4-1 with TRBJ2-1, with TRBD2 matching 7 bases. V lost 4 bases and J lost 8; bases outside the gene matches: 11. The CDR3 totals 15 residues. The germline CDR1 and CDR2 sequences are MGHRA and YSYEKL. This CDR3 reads CASSRGRLAIDEQFF. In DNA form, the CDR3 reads TGCGCCAGCAGCCGCGGCCGACTAGCTATCGATGAGCAGTTCTTC.

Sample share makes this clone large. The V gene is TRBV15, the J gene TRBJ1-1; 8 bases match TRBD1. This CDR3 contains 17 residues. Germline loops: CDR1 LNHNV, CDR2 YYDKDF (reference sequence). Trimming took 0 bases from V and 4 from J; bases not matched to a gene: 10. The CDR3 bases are TGTGCCACCAGCAGAGACGCAGGGGGCGGACGGGCCACTGAAGCTTTCTTT. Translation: CATSRDAGGGRATEAFF.

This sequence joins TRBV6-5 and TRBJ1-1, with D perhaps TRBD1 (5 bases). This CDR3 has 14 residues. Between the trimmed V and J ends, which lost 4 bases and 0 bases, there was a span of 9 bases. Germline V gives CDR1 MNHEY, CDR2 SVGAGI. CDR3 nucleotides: TGTGCCAGCAGTTGGGGCAGGGTGAACACTGAAGCTTTCTTT. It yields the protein CASSWGRVNTEAFF.

This CDR3 reads CASSQLQGQPQHF. CDR3 nucleotide sequence: TGCGCCAGCAGCCAACTACAGGGACAGCCCCAGCATTTT. The V gene is TRBV4-1, the J gene TRBJ1-5, with a weak D call TRBD1 (6 bases). The CDR3 extends over 13 amino acids. The V and J ends lost 2 bases and 7 bases respectively, with 9 bases between them. Germline-derived CDR1 and CDR2 are MGHRA and YSYEKL.

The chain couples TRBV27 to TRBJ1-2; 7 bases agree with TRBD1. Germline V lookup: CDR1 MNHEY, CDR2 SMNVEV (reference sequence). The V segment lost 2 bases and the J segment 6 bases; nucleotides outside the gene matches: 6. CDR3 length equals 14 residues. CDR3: CASSLTPGGDGYTF. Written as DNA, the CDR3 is TGTGCCAGCAGTTTAACGCCAGGGGGAGATGGCTACACCTTC.

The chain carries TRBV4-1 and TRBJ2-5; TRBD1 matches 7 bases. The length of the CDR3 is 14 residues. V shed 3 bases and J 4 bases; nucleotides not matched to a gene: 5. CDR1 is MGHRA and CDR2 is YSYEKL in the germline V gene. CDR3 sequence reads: CASSHSTGRETQYF. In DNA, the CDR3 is TGCGCCAGCAGCCACTCGACAGGGCGAGAGACCCAGTACTTC.

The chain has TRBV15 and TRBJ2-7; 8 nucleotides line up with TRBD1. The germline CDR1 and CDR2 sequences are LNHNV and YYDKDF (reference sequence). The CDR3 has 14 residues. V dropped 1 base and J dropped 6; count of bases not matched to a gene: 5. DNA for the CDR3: TGTGCCACCAGCAGAGCTGACAGGGGCGTCGAGCAGTACTTC. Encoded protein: CATSRADRGVEQYF.

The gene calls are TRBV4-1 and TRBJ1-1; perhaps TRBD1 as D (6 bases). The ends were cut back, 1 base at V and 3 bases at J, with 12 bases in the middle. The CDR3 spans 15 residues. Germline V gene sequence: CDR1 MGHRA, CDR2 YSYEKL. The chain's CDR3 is CASSQAGAGDTEAFF. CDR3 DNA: TGCGCCAGCAGCCAAGCAGGGGCGGGGGACACTGAAGCTTTCTTT.

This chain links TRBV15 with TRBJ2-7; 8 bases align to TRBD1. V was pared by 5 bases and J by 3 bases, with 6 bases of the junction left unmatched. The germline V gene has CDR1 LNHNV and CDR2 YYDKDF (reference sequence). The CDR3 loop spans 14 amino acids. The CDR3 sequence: CATSPGQGDYEQYF. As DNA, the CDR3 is TGTGCCACCAGCCCTGGACAGGGCGACTACGAGCAGTACTTC. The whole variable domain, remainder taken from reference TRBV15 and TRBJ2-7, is DAMVIQNPRYQVTQFGKPVTLSCSQTLNHNVMYWYQQKSSQAPKLLFHYYDKDFNNEADTPDNFQSRRPNTSFCFLDIRSPGLGDTAMYLCATSPGQGDYEQYFGPGTRLTVT.

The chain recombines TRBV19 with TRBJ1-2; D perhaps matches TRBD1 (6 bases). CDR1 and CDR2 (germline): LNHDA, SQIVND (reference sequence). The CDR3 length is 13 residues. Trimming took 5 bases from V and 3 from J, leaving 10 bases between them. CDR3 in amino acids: CASSPGQYYGYTF. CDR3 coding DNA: TGTGCCAGTAGTCCGGGACAATACTATGGCTACACCTTC.

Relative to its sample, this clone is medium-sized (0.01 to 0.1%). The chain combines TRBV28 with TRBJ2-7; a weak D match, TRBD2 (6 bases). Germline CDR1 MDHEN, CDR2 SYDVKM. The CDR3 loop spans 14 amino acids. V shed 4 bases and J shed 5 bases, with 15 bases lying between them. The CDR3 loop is CASSWEALGDEQYF. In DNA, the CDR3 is TGTGCCAGCAGTTGGGAGGCCCTGGGCGACGAGCAGTACTTC. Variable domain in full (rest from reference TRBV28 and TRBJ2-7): DVKVTQSSRYLVKRTGEKVFLECVQDMDHENMFWYRQDPGLGLRLIYFSYDVKMKEKGDIPEGYSVSREKKERFSLILESASTNQTSMYLCASSWEALGDEQYFGPGTRLTVT.